The T cell receptor beta chain under discussion was sequenced for a study of blood T cell repertoires in COVID-19. On the study more broadly: COVID-19 samples collected from the United States, Italy and Spain covered acute and convalescent phases.

Patients in Seattle were enrolled during active infection, then followed longitudinally. Clones were read by immunoSEQ multiplex PCR, and TCRdb kept only the in-frame ones, dropping some. This table has about 260,000 clones, over 75% appearing once. This sequence originates from a woman aged 65 to 85 with COVID-19, enrolled during active disease. The specimen sequenced was peripheral blood.

The CDR3 DNA follows: TGTGCCAGCAGCTTTTACTACGGGAACACCATATATTTT. Residues: CASSFYYGNTIYF. V is TRBV5-6 and J is TRBJ1-3; D gene unclear. Trimming took off 2 bases at V and 7 bases at J, with 10 bases between the two ends. The CDR3 runs 13 residues. Per the germline V gene, CDR1 is SGHDT and CDR2 is YYEEEE.